Sample share makes the clone carrying this T cell receptor (beta chain) medium-sized. The antigen is unknown. The data belong to a study of human T cells and chemical hapten exposure. The wider study: TCR yields per sample varied mostly from small pooled library volume differences. Broader study findings: After DPC sensitization, TCRs above 1 in 1000 frequency showed no change. In comparison with controls, expanded TCRs gave rise to a significantly larger number of large CDR3 similarity clusters.

Trimming stripped 7 bases from V and 0 bases from J, with 13 bases between. The CDR3 spans 14 residues. Germline CDR1 DFQATT, CDR2 SNEGSKA (reference sequence). Each CDR3 protein gets one entry after TCRdb re-called the RACE reads with MiXCR. The table shows about 15,000 distinct CDR3 sequences, with about 16% occurring only once. Noted time point: patch test 1, 2 weeks after DPC sensitization. Treatment given: therapeutic diphenylcyclopropenone sensitization with weekly scalp DPC. This sample comprised whole blood, obtained in connection with sensitization to the hapten diphenylcyclopropenone (DPC). J is TRBJ1-5 and V is TRBV20-1; D gene ambiguous. The clonotype comes from a woman aged 25 to 39 with alopecia areata. Some clones in this sample may be carry-over from other donors' samples. The CDR3, as DNA: TGCAGTGTGGTCGGCGGCGGTAGCAATCAGCCCCAGCATTTT. This encodes CSVVGGGSNQPQHF.